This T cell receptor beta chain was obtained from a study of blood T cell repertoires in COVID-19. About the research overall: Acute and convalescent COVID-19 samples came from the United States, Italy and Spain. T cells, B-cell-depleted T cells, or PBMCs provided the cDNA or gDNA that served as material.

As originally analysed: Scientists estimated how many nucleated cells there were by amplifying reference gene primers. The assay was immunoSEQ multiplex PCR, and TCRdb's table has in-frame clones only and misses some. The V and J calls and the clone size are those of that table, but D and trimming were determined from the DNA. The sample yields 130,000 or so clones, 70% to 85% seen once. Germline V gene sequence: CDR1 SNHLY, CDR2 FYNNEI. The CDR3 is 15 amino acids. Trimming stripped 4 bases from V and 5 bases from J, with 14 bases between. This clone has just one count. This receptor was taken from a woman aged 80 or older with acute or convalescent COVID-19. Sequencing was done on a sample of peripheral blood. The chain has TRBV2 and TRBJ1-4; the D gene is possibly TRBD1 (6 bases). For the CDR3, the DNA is TGTGCCAGCAGTGTATTAGGGCAGGGGAATGAAAAACTGTTTTTT. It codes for CASSVLGQGNEKLFF.